The 19 T cell receptor beta chains below all came from one sample that was sequenced in a study of beta chain features in type 1 diabetes. Whole-study results and caveats: In every one of the four CD4+ subsets, TCRB CDR3s were moderately but significantly shorter in Type 1 diabetes patients.

Reverse transcription of all isolated RNA meant that expressed TCRB transcripts were sequenced. Clones were read by immunoSEQ multiplex PCR, and TCRdb kept only the in-frame ones, dropping some. Of hundreds of thousands of clones listed, about 15% were seen once; the top ten hold 0.015%. Their recognized antigens are unknown. What was sequenced was naive CD4+ T cells from blood. The source is a man younger than 35 with type 1 diabetes.

This rearrangement joins TRBV4-1 to TRBJ1-2; D ambiguous. Germline values: CDR1 MGHRA, CDR2 YSYEKL. The CDR3 totals 14 residues. Trimming removed 1 base from V and 4 bases from J, with 10 bases in between. The DNA of the CDR3 is TGCGCCAGCAGCCAAGTTAGCGTTGCCTATGGCTACACCTTC. Protein: CASSQVSVAYGYTF.

The rearrangement joins TRBV14 to TRBJ2-5, with D maybe TRBD2 (5 bases). The CDR3 covers 16 residues. V lost 0 bases, J lost 2 bases, and 13 bases lay in between. Germline CDR1 SGHDN, CDR2 FVKESK. For the CDR3, the DNA is TGTGCCAGCAGCCAAGACTTCTCGAGCGGTCAAGAGACCCAGTACTTC. Protein product: CASSQDFSSGQETQYF.

In this sample, this clone turned up a few times. The chain has TRBV14 and TRBJ2-7; 12 bases are shared with TRBD2. The trim removed 2 bases at V and 8 bases at J, leaving 7 bases unmatched. The CDR3 runs to 15 residues. From germline, CDR1 is SGHDN and CDR2 FVKESK. Written as DNA, the CDR3 is TGTGCCAGCAGCCAACAACTAGCGGGAGGCCACCAGCAGTACTTC. Its protein product is CASSQQLAGGHQQYF.

The chain has TRBV7-6 and TRBJ1-1; possible D gene TRBD1, 5 bases. CDR1 SGHVS and CDR2 FNYEAQ come from the germline V gene. V was clipped by 5 bases and J by 0 bases, with 7 bases between them. The CDR3 has 13 residues. The CDR3 region is CASSQDMNTEAFF. In DNA, the CDR3 is TGTGCCAGCAGCCAGGACATGAACACTGAAGCTTTCTTT. The full variable domain, in which reference TRBV7-6 and TRBJ1-1 provide the parts outside the CDR3, is GAGVSQSPRYKVTKRGQDVALRCDPISGHVSLYWYRQALGQGPEFLTYFNYEAQQDKSGLPNDRFSAERPEGSISTLTIQRTEQRDSAMYRCASSQDMNTEAFFGQGTRLTVV.

This clone was detected a few times. The chain is built from TRBV21-1 and TRBJ2-3; the table's TRBD2 call for D was not verified on the DNA. TRBV21-1 is reported as a pseudogene. CDR3 length: 17 amino acids. CDR3 coding DNA: TGTGCCAGCAGCAAAGCAGTGACTAGCGGGAGCACAGATACGCAGTATTTT. It specifies CASSKAVTSGSTDTQYF.

J is TRBJ2-1 and V is TRBV5-1, with TRBD2 identical over 9 bases. Trimming cost V 3 bases and J 0 bases; bases outside gene matches: 7. Per the germline V gene, CDR1 is SGHRS and CDR2 is YFSETQ. This CDR3 has 17 residues. CDR3 sequence (DNA): TGCGCCAGCAGCTCCAGACTAGCGGAAAACTCCTACAATGAGCAGTTCTTC. Protein product: CASSSRLAENSYNEQFF.

This clone was counted a few times. V and J are TRBV29-1 and TRBJ2-7; 8 bases agree with TRBD1. The CDR3 length is 14 residues. With 5 bases clipped from V and 7 bases from J, the junction kept 13 bases outside the gene matches. Germline V gene sequence: CDR1 SQVTM, CDR2 ANQGSEA. CDR3 sequence: CSVRYRGSHGEQYF. CDR3 DNA: TGCAGCGTTCGGTACAGGGGGTCCCATGGTGAGCAGTACTTC.

J is TRBJ2-3 and V is TRBV18, with 11 bases identical to TRBD2. V lost 5 bases to trimming and J lost 4 bases; unmatched junction nucleotides: 8. The CDR3 extends over 16 amino acids. From germline, CDR1 is KGHSH and CDR2 LQKENI. DNA for the CDR3: TGTGCCAGCTCAGTGGCCGGGACTAGCGGTCCAGATACGCAGTATTTT. This sequence encodes CASSVAGTSGPDTQYF.

V gene TRBV9 combines with J gene TRBJ2-1; D is undetermined. Germline loops: CDR1 SGDLS, CDR2 YYNGEE. The V and J ends lost 1 base and 3 bases respectively, with 8 bases between them. This CDR3 spans 14 amino acids. The CDR3 nucleotides are TGTGCCAGCAGCGTAATGTCAAACTACAATGAGCAGTTCTTC. This translates into CASSVMSNYNEQFF.

The V and J genes are TRBV4-2 and TRBJ2-5; 7 bases agree with TRBD1. This CDR3 is built from 15 residues. Germline trimming cut 2 bases from V and 2 bases from J; bases unmatched to any gene: 5. From germline, CDR1 is LGHNA and CDR2 YNFKEQ. The CDR3 DNA sequence: TGTGCCAGCAGCCAACAACAGGGGCCGCAAGAGACCCAGTACTTC. Its translation is CASSQQQGPQETQYF.

The rearrangement joins TRBV10-3 to TRBJ2-1; TRBD2 aligns across 8 bases. V dropped 3 bases and J dropped 3; count of bases not matched to a gene: 7. The CDR3 consists of 16 residues. Germline V lookup: CDR1 ENHRY, CDR2 SYGVKD. CDR3 DNA: TGTGCCATCAGTGATATACTAGCGGAGGACTACAATGAGCAGTTCTTC. This sequence encodes CAISDILAEDYNEQFF.

V and J are TRBV5-1 and TRBJ2-5; D call uncertain. V shed 1 base and J shed 0 bases, with 7 bases lying between them. CDR1 is SGHRS and CDR2 is YFSETQ in the germline V gene. The CDR3 sequence is 14 residues long. CDR3 nucleotides: TGCGCCAGCAGCTTGTGGCTCAACCAAGAGACCCAGTACTTC. Protein product: CASSLWLNQETQYF. Filled out from reference TRBV5-1 and TRBJ2-5, the complete variable domain reads KAGVTQTPRYLIKTRGQQVTLSCSPISGHRSVSWYQQTPGQGLQFLFEYFSETQRNKGNFPGRFSGRQFSNSRSEMNVSTLELGDSALYLCASSLWLNQETQYFGPGTRLLVL.

The chain carries TRBV5-4 and TRBJ2-7; D perhaps matches TRBD1 (6 bases). The germline V gene has CDR1 SGHNT and CDR2 YYREEE (reference sequence). The ends were cut back, 2 bases at V and 13 bases at J, with 13 bases in the middle. The CDR3 spans 11 residues. DNA of the CDR3: TGTGCCAGCAGCTTAGGGACACGTCGATACTTC. Its protein product is CASSLGTRRYF.

This clone appeared a few times. The CDR3 bases are TGCAGCGTTGAGAGGGAGTACAGGGGGCACGGCTACACCTTC. Translated, it gives CSVEREYRGHGYTF. The chain uses TRBV29-1 and TRBJ1-2; 9 nucleotides line up with TRBD1. The germline CDR1 and CDR2 sequences are SQVTM and ANQGSEA. V was pared by 3 bases and J by 8 bases, with 10 bases of the junction left unmatched. The CDR3 is 14 amino acids.

The rearrangement links TRBV10-3 to TRBJ2-7; TRBD1 matches 8 bases. Germline CDR1 and CDR2: ENHRY and SYGVKD. Trimming removed 6 bases from V and 3 bases from J; junction bases left unmatched: 10. The CDR3 has 15 amino acids. The CDR3 DNA is TGTGCCATCAGACCCGGGACAGGAGAAAGCTACGAGCAGTACTTC. Translation gives CAIRPGTGESYEQYF.

The CDR3 bases are TGTGCCAGCAGTGGGCCCCCCGCAGGGGCCGACCTCTCGGGCTACACCTTC. It yields the protein CASSGPPAGADLSGYTF. V gene TRBV6-1 combines with J gene TRBJ1-2; a possible D gene is TRBD1 (6 bases). V dropped 4 bases and J dropped 8 bases, with 26 bases sitting between them. The germline CDR1 and CDR2 sequences are MNHNS and SASEGT. This CDR3 is 17 amino acids long.

The chain has TRBV30 and TRBJ2-5; tentatively, D is TRBD1 (6 bases). The end of the DNA aligns better with TRBJ2-7, so the J call may be wrong. This CDR3 contains 12 residues. The germline V gene has CDR1 GTSNPN and CDR2 SVGIG (reference sequence). The CDR3 DNA is TGTGCCTGGAGTGTTACAGGGAACGAGCAGTACTTC. It is translated as CAWSVTGNEQYF.

This clone was seen a few times. The rearrangement joins TRBV10-3 to TRBJ2-4, with a tentative D call TRBD1 (6 bases). Trimming pared 0 bases from V and 7 bases from J, leaving 22 bases between. The CDR3 is 18 amino acids. Germline V lookup: CDR1 ENHRY, CDR2 SYGVKD. In nucleotides, the CDR3 is TGTGCCATCAGTGAGTCGGCGGGCAGGGGCGTACTCAGTAACATTCAGTACTTC. It translates to CAISESAGRGVLSNIQYF.

This clone has only a few counts. The genes are TRBV7-8 and TRBJ2-7; 7 bases are shared with TRBD2. The length of the CDR3 is 15 residues. Per the germline V gene, CDR1 is SGHVS and CDR2 is FQNEAQ. Unmatched junction bases numbered 10, after V lost 6 bases and J lost 2 bases. Here the CDR3 DNA reads TGTGCCAGCAGATCAACTAGGGAGGGAACCTACGAGCAGTACTTC. It encodes CASRSTREGTYEQYF.